Below, 9 T cell receptor beta chains from the same sample are listed, as sequenced in a study of regulatory T cells in long-lasting Graves disease. Library construction for TCR beta used iRepertoire HTBI primers and Arm-PCR of CDR3 regions. TCRdb itself ran the multiplex PCR reads through MiXCR, one entry per CDR3 protein. The sample lists about 520,000 distinct CDR3 sequences; 12% were seen once. The time point denotes: newly diagnosed GD, antithyroid drugs for less than 3 months. From PBMCs, RNA was extracted and then used to make the TCR library. In addition, the sample was reused for a study of T cells in Graves' hyperthyroidism and ophthalmopathy.

Here the sequenced sample was peripheral blood mononuclear cells (PBMCs), taken at new diagnosis, from a patient treated with antithyroid drugs. The receptors were gathered from a woman aged 25 to 39 with Graves disease.

The sample holds many counts of this clonotype. The chain is built from TRBV6-1 and TRBJ1-1, with 7 bases fitting TRBD1. Germline V gives CDR1 MNHNS, CDR2 SASEGT. Trimming cost V 6 bases and J 11 bases; bases outside gene matches: 12. The CDR3 contains 13 residues. The CDR3 DNA reads TGTGCCAGCAGCTTAGATTACAGGGGCAACGCTTTCTTT. This encodes CASSLDYRGNAFF.

This clonotype appeared a few times. The CDR3 DNA reads as TGTGCCAGTAGTATTAGTGCCGGACAGGGTTCTTTTGAAAAACTGTTTTTT. Translating it yields CASSISAGQGSFEKLFF. This sequence joins TRBV19 and TRBJ1-4; 8 nucleotides agree with TRBD1. This CDR3 spans 17 amino acids. CDR1 and CDR2 (germline): LNHDA, SQIVND (reference sequence). The trim removed 3 bases at V and 7 bases at J, leaving 13 bases unmatched.

This clonotype was seen many times. V is TRBV2 and J is TRBJ1-1; TRBD1 aligns across 7 bases. This CDR3 spans 14 amino acids. V dropped 4 bases and J dropped 5; count of bases not matched to a gene: 7. The germline gives CDR1 SNHLY, CDR2 FYNNEI. CDR3 coding DNA: TGTGCCAGCAGTGTGGAGGGGGCTGGGACTGAAGCTTTCTTT. It translates to CASSVEGAGTEAFF.

In this sample, this clonotype turned up many times. The rearrangement joins TRBV2 to TRBJ2-3; D gene unclear. There are 12 residues in the CDR3. Deletions cut 6 bases from V and 7 bases from J, with 11 bases between. Germline loops: CDR1 SNHLY, CDR2 FYNNEI. This chain's CDR3 is CASSLEGNTQYF. The CDR3 DNA reads TGTGCCAGCAGCCTCGAAGGAAATACGCAGTATTTT.

This clonotype was recorded at least ten times. The rearrangement links TRBV28 to TRBJ2-1; TRBD2 matches at 7 bases. The V gene's germline CDR1 is MDHEN and CDR2 SYDVKM. CDR3 length: 15 residues. With V trimmed by 6 bases and J by 2 bases, 7 bases remained unmatched. CDR3 nucleotide sequence: TGTGCCAGCAGCTTGGGCGGGAGCCCCTACAATGAGCAGTTCTTC. This codes for CASSLGGSPYNEQFF.

Of note for this clonotype: This is likely an artifact of a read error, given a far larger clone one base away. The chain has TRBV11-2 and TRBJ1-1; 9 positions agree with TRBD1. The CDR3 extends over 15 amino acids. Looked up from germline, CDR1 is SGHAT and CDR2 is FQNNGV. CDR3 sequence (DNA): TGTGCCAGCAGCTCGGCCGGGACAGGGCGGACTGAAGTTTTCTTT. Protein: CASSSAGTGRTEVFF. Supplemented by reference TRBV11-2 and TRBJ1-1, the full variable domain reads EAGVAQSPRYKIIEKRQSVAFWCNPISGHATLYWYQQILGQGPKLLIQFQNNGVVDDSQLPKDRFSAERLKGVDSTLKIQPAKLEDSAVYLCASSSAGTGRTEVFFGQGTRLTVV.

This clonotype came up many times. This chain links TRBV20-1 with TRBJ2-5; D unclear. CDR1 and CDR2 (germline): DFQATT, SNEGSKA (reference sequence). Between the trimmed V and J ends, which lost 2 bases and 1 base, there was a span of 8 bases. The CDR3 runs 13 residues. This chain's CDR3 is CSARTTFQETQYF. CDR3 coding DNA: TGCAGTGCTAGAACGACATTCCAAGAGACCCAGTACTTC.

This clonotype was seen many times. V is TRBV28 and J is TRBJ2-7; the match to TRBD1 covers 11 bases. The ends lost 5 bases at V and 5 bases at J; junction bases unmatched: 5. The CDR3 is 14 amino acids. Germline V gives CDR1 MDHEN, CDR2 SYDVKM. The CDR3 DNA is TGTGCCAGCAGTAGGGGACAGGGGGTTAACGAGCAGTACTTC. Encoded protein: CASSRGQGVNEQYF.

This clonotype was found many times. The V gene is TRBV2, the J gene TRBJ2-2; TRBD2 aligns across 13 bases. The CDR3 spans 16 residues. V was pared by 8 bases and J by 4 bases, with 7 bases of the junction left unmatched. Germline-derived CDR1 and CDR2 are SNHLY and FYNNEI. The CDR3 sequence is CASERTSGRGTGELFF. As DNA, the CDR3 is TGTGCCAGCGAACGGACTAGCGGGAGAGGCACCGGGGAGCTGTTTTTT. Full variable domain (rest looked up from reference TRBV2 and TRBJ2-2): EPEVTQTPSHQVTQMGQEVILRCVPISNHLYFYWYRQILGQKVEFLVSFYNNEISEKSEIFDDQFSVERPDGSNFTLKIRSTKLEDSAMYFCASERTSGRGTGELFFGEGSRLTVL.